This is a list of T cell receptor beta chains from one sample in a study of CD8+ T cells in alopecia areata. The table came from immunoSEQ multiplex PCR; TCRdb's copy has only in-frame clones and leaves some out. Of 150,000 to 200,000 clones listed, 60% are singletons. This sample comprised CD4+ T cells sorted from blood, obtained at week 24, from a patient treated with tofacitinib. Receptors originate from a human donor with alopecia areata. Both conserved end residues are trimmed from each CDR3. D genes are given only for firm matches.

NA | TRBV7-2 | ASSYLLDTQY
NA | TRBV10-3 | AISRIGETQY
NA | TRBV27 | ASRGVPQGSYGYT
TRBD2 | TRBV30 | AWSQTGLAGEQF
NA | TRBV9 | ASSVRDGETQY
TRBD1 | TRBV10-3 | ASGTGDEQF
NA | TRBV29-1 | SVELEGETQY
NA | TRBV27 | ASSLTGVSNYGYT
TRBD2 | TRBV6-1 | AGSGTGTSGAERYTQY
NA | TRBV28 | ASQESRANSPLH
NA | TRBV11-2 | ASSPRLVTDTQY
NA | TRBV18 | ASSPPGGGHGWNEQF
NA | TRBV7-2 | ASGPIEQF
TRBD2 | TRBV10-3 | AISSGLASTDTQY
NA | TRBV19 | ASSYGQKQQLADQPQH
NA | TRBV29-1 | SAMTYQETQY
TRBD1 | TRBV11-3 | ASSLIGTGRYEQY
TRBD1 | TRBV29-1 | SVTIGQGARKSEQF
NA | TRBV5-6 | ASSLLDKNNEQF
TRBD1 | TRBV14 | ASSPRTGDGYT
NA | TRBV7-2 | ASSLAGGGEQY
NA | TRBV5-6 | ASSFHGTDGYT
NA | TRBV25-1 | ASSETRLDDNEQF